Listed below are T cell receptor beta chains from one sample, sequenced in a study of cytomegalovirus exposure and HLA in healthy donors. Method: immunoSEQ multiplex PCR; TCRdb's copy keeps in-frame clones and lacks some. The sample carries roughly 120,000 clones, 55% to 75% recorded once. The sample taken for sequencing was PBMCs. These receptors all stem from a woman between 65 and 79 years old in good health and CMV-seropositive. Both conserved end residues are part of each CDR3. The order of the fields is clone size, J gene, D gene, V gene, CDR3 protein, CDR3 DNA. The D gene is left open where the match is weak. Clone size is stated in some rows and not others, as once, few, many or a class when expanded.

clone size: NA; J gene: TRBJ2-2; D gene: NA; V gene: TRBV5-1; CDR3 protein: CASSFLRENTGELFF; CDR3 DNA: TGCGCCAGCAGCTTCCTACGGGAGAACACCGGGGAGCTGTTTTTT
clone size: once; J gene: TRBJ1-4; D gene: NA; V gene: TRBV7-6; CDR3 protein: CASSQQGLGEKLFF; CDR3 DNA: TGTGCCAGCAGCCAACAGGGTTTGGGGGAAAAACTGTTTTTT
clone size: NA; J gene: TRBJ2-5; D gene: TRBD2; V gene: TRBV5-1; CDR3 protein: CASSIRLAEETQYF; CDR3 DNA: TGCGCCAGCAGCATCCGACTAGCGGAAGAGACCCAGTACTTC
clone size: few; J gene: TRBJ1-2; D gene: TRBD1; V gene: TRBV7-2; CDR3 protein: CASSLVPQDRGRRGYTF; CDR3 DNA: TGTGCCAGCAGCTTAGTACCACAGGACAGGGGGCGCCGAGGCTACACCTTC
clone size: once; J gene: TRBJ2-2; D gene: NA; V gene: TRBV5-1; CDR3 protein: CASSFQGMDRSGELFF; CDR3 DNA: TGCGCCAGCAGCTTCCAGGGGATGGATCGATCGGGGGAGCTGTTTTTT
clone size: NA; J gene: TRBJ2-1; D gene: TRBD2; V gene: TRBV4-1; CDR3 protein: CASSQATTLAGVYEQFF; CDR3 DNA: TGCGCCAGCAGCCAAGCGACGACTCTAGCGGGGGTCTATGAGCAGTTCTTC
clone size: NA; J gene: TRBJ1-5; D gene: NA; V gene: TRBV4-1; CDR3 protein: CASSQDQGVNQPQHF; CDR3 DNA: TGCGCCAGCAGCCAAGATCAAGGGGTAAATCAGCCCCAGCATTTT
clone size: NA; J gene: TRBJ2-2; D gene: TRBD1; V gene: TRBV7-6; CDR3 protein: CASSLAGGTGNTGELFF; CDR3 DNA: TGTGCCAGCAGCTTAGCAGGGGGGACAGGGAACACCGGGGAGCTGTTTTTT
clone size: few; J gene: TRBJ1-4; D gene: NA; V gene: TRBV6-6; CDR3 protein: CASTFQGPTNEKLFF; CDR3 DNA: TGTGCCAGCACCTTTCAGGGGCCAACTAATGAAAAACTGTTTTTT
clone size: NA; J gene: TRBJ1-1; D gene: TRBD1; V gene: TRBV18; CDR3 protein: CASSPVGQVGRDEAFF; CDR3 DNA: TGTGCCAGCTCACCTGTTGGACAGGTGGGGAGAGATGAAGCTTTCTTT
clone size: NA; J gene: TRBJ2-5; D gene: NA; V gene: TRBV6-1; CDR3 protein: CASSGGGATEETQYF; CDR3 DNA: TGTGCCAGCAGTGGTGGAGGGGCCACGGAGGAGACCCAGTACTTC
clone size: NA; J gene: TRBJ2-3; D gene: NA; V gene: TRBV5-1; CDR3 protein: CASQPGDRTDTQYF; CDR3 DNA: TGCGCCAGCCAGCCGGGGGATCGCACAGATACGCAGTATTTT
clone size: NA; J gene: TRBJ1-2; D gene: NA; V gene: TRBV30; CDR3 protein: CAWSVGLNGYGYTF; CDR3 DNA: TGTGCCTGGAGTGTAGGCCTTAACGGGTATGGCTACACCTTC
clone size: NA; J gene: TRBJ2-1; D gene: TRBD1; V gene: TRBV5-1; CDR3 protein: CASSLRPGTGANEQFF; CDR3 DNA: TGCGCCAGCAGCTTACGTCCCGGGACAGGGGCGAATGAGCAGTTCTTC
clone size: NA; J gene: TRBJ2-2; D gene: TRBD2; V gene: TRBV5-1; CDR3 protein: CASSFSGGAPTGELFF; CDR3 DNA: TGCGCCAGCAGCTTTAGCGGGGGGGCCCCCACCGGGGAGCTGTTTTTT
clone size: NA; J gene: TRBJ2-1; D gene: TRBD2; V gene: TRBV5-4; CDR3 protein: CASSLAERAGGSYNEQFF; CDR3 DNA: TGTGCCAGCAGCTTGGCCGAGAGAGCGGGGGGCTCCTACAATGAGCAGTTCTTC
clone size: NA; J gene: TRBJ2-1; D gene: TRBD2; V gene: TRBV12-5; CDR3 protein: CASGPSRWASGVTYNEQFF; CDR3 DNA: TGTGCTAGTGGTCCCTCCCGCTGGGCTAGCGGGGTAACCTACAATGAGCAGTTCTTC
clone size: NA; J gene: TRBJ2-7; D gene: TRBD2; V gene: TRBV9; CDR3 protein: CASSPRRSGSPYEQYF; CDR3 DNA: TGTGCCAGCAGCCCGCGCCGCAGCGGGAGCCCCTACGAGCAGTACTTC
clone size: NA; J gene: TRBJ1-5; D gene: TRBD1; V gene: TRBV5-1; CDR3 protein: CASSYDRVANQPQHF; CDR3 DNA: TGCGCCAGCAGCTACGACAGGGTTGCCAATCAGCCCCAGCATTTT
clone size: NA; J gene: TRBJ2-7; D gene: NA; V gene: TRBV4-1; CDR3 protein: CASSQDGGPYEQYF; CDR3 DNA: TGCGCCAGCAGCCAAGATGGGGGCCCCTACGAGCAGTACTTC
clone size: NA; J gene: TRBJ2-4; D gene: TRBD2; V gene: TRBV18; CDR3 protein: CASSPTSGGANIQYF; CDR3 DNA: TGTGCCAGCTCACCCACTAGCGGGGGGGCAAACATTCAGTACTTC
clone size: NA; J gene: TRBJ2-1; D gene: NA; V gene: TRBV7-2; CDR3 protein: CASSRSGGVYNEQFF; CDR3 DNA: TGTGCCAGCAGCCGGTCTGGCGGGGTGTACAATGAGCAGTTCTTC
clone size: NA; J gene: TRBJ1-3; D gene: NA; V gene: TRBV6-1; CDR3 protein: CASSRDRLANTIYF; CDR3 DNA: TGTGCCAGCAGCCGCGACAGGCTCGCAAACACCATATATTTT
clone size: NA; J gene: TRBJ2-3; D gene: TRBD1; V gene: TRBV5-1; CDR3 protein: CASSWTGTGATRDTQYF; CDR3 DNA: TGCGCCAGCAGCTGGACCGGGACAGGGGCGACTCGGGATACGCAGTATTTT
clone size: once; J gene: TRBJ1-2; D gene: TRBD1; V gene: TRBV19; CDR3 protein: CASSTGTGGRGYTF; CDR3 DNA: TGTGCCAGTAGTACCGGGACAGGGGGAAGAGGCTACACCTTC
clone size: NA; J gene: TRBJ2-7; D gene: TRBD2; V gene: TRBV5-3; CDR3 protein: CARSLRRGGALEQYF; CDR3 DNA: TGTGCCAGAAGCTTGAGACGCGGGGGGGCTCTCGAGCAGTACTTC
clone size: few; J gene: TRBJ1-3; D gene: NA; V gene: TRBV28; CDR3 protein: CASSGNGNTIYF; CDR3 DNA: TGTGCCAGCAGCGGGAATGGAAACACCATATATTTT
clone size: NA; J gene: TRBJ2-3; D gene: NA; V gene: TRBV30; CDR3 protein: CAWSVLEDTQYF; CDR3 DNA: TGTGCCTGGAGTGTACTAGAAGATACGCAGTATTTT
clone size: NA; J gene: TRBJ1-4; D gene: NA; V gene: TRBV27; CDR3 protein: CASSGQARATNEKLFF; CDR3 DNA: TGTGCCAGCTCAGGGCAGGCCCGTGCAACTAATGAAAAACTGTTTTTT
clone size: NA; J gene: TRBJ2-3; D gene: NA; V gene: TRBV18; CDR3 protein: CASSRDNTDTQYF; CDR3 DNA: TGTGCCAGCTCACGGGACAACACAGATACGCAGTATTTT
clone size: NA; J gene: TRBJ2-3; D gene: TRBD1; V gene: TRBV19; CDR3 protein: CASRQDRGADTQYF; CDR3 DNA: TGTGCCAGTAGACAAGACAGGGGTGCAGATACGCAGTATTTT
clone size: NA; J gene: TRBJ2-7; D gene: TRBD1; V gene: TRBV14; CDR3 protein: CASSQTHWTGLDEQYF; CDR3 DNA: TGTGCCAGCAGCCAGACCCATTGGACAGGGCTGGACGAGCAGTACTTC
clone size: NA; J gene: TRBJ2-7; D gene: TRBD1; V gene: TRBV30; CDR3 protein: CAWRARQGGREQYF; CDR3 DNA: TGTGCCTGGAGAGCCCGACAGGGGGGCCGCGAGCAGTACTTC
clone size: NA; J gene: TRBJ2-2; D gene: TRBD2; V gene: TRBV18; CDR3 protein: CASSRRELAVSNTGELFF; CDR3 DNA: TGTGCCAGCTCACGGAGAGAACTAGCGGTTTCGAACACCGGGGAGCTGTTTTTT
clone size: NA; J gene: TRBJ2-1; D gene: TRBD2; V gene: TRBV9; CDR3 protein: CASSAGLAGGEQFF; CDR3 DNA: TGTGCCAGCAGCGCGGGACTAGCGGGGGGGGAGCAGTTCTTC
clone size: NA; J gene: TRBJ1-6; D gene: TRBD1; V gene: TRBV13; CDR3 protein: CASRWKGANDSPLHF; CDR3 DNA: TGTGCCAGCAGGTGGAAGGGGGCCAATGATTCACCCCTCCACTTT
clone size: NA; J gene: TRBJ1-6; D gene: NA; V gene: TRBV30; CDR3 protein: CAWRGTGNSPLHF; CDR3 DNA: TGTGCCTGGAGGGGCACAGGGAATTCACCCCTCCACTTT
clone size: few; J gene: TRBJ1-2; D gene: NA; V gene: TRBV10-3; CDR3 protein: CAISDGGNYGYTF; CDR3 DNA: TGTGCCATCAGTGACGGGGGAAACTATGGCTACACCTTC
clone size: NA; J gene: TRBJ2-7; D gene: NA; V gene: TRBV27; CDR3 protein: CASSPYGTSYEQYF; CDR3 DNA: TGTGCCAGCAGCCCCTACGGGACATCCTACGAGCAGTACTTC